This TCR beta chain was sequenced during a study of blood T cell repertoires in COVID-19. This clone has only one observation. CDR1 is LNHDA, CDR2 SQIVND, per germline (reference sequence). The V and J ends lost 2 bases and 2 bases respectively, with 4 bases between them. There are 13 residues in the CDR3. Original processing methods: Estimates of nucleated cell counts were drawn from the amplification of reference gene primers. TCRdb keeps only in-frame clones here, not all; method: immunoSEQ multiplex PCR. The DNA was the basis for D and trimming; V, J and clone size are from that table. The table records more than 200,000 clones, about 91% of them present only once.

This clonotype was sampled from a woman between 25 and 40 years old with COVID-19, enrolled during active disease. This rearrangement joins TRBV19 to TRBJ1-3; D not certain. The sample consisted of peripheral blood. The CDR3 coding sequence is TGTGCCAGTAGTATAAGCCCTGGAAACACCATATATTTT. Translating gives CASSISPGNTIYF.